Presented here are 19 T cell receptor beta chains from one specimen sequenced in a study of T cells in Graves' hyperthyroidism and ophthalmopathy (dated by TCRdb to about 2019). Libraries were built with multiplex PCR. The sequencing machine was an Illumina HiSeq 2000. TCR beta CDR3 regions were amplified from RNA transcripts. The TCR CDR3 was subjected to a first round of RT-PCR using the HTBI primer set and the Qiagen OneStep RT-PCR kit. In-frame beta chains were kept once TCRdb had trimmed the public reads at Q25 with fastp and called clones with MiXCR. Records with the same CDR3 protein are collapsed into one entry carrying the most frequent genes and DNA. The sample table records about 760,000 distinct CDR3 sequences; about 35% of these occur just once. Roughly 31% of the sample goes to the ten largest clones. The sequenced material came from blood. The origin of the receptors is a middle-aged woman with Graves' hyperthyroidism.

About this clonotype itself: The junction does not match germline at one end; this may be a read error. The V call is TRBV6-1, the J call TRBJ2-7; TRBD1 or TRBD2 may be the D gene (5 bases each). The CDR3 has 14 residues. Looked up from germline, CDR1 is MNHNS and CDR2 is SASEGT. The CDR3 spells CAGSGTGASYEQYF. The CDR3 bases are TGTGCCGGCAGCGGAACAGGTGCCTCCTACGAGCAGTACTTC.

This clonotype was seen many times. CDR3 amino acids: CASSLSGRNYGYTF. The CDR3 nucleotides are TGTGCCAGCAGTTTGTCAGGGCGAAACTATGGCTACACCTTC. V and J are TRBV12-3 or TRBV12-4 and TRBJ1-2; TRBD1 might be the D (5 bases). V was cut by 3 bases and J by 2 bases, with 10 bases left in between. The CDR3 consists of 14 residues.

V gene TRBV2 combines with J gene TRBJ2-5; tentative D call: TRBD1 (6 bases). The CDR3 consists of 15 residues. Germline assignment: CDR1 SNHLY and CDR2 FYNNEI. V dropped 7 bases and J dropped 5 bases, with 20 bases sitting between them. This CDR3 reads CASNWDNLNTETQYF. CDR3 in DNA: TGTGCCAGCAACTGGGACAACCTGAACACTGAGACCCAGTACTTC.

This clonotype was recorded many times. This chain links TRBV19 with TRBJ1-5, with D possibly being TRBD1 (5 bases). CDR1 is LNHDA and CDR2 is SQIVND in the germline V gene (reference sequence). This CDR3 is 15 amino acids long. Trimming removed 7 bases from V and 1 base from J, with 14 bases in between. CDR3 DNA sequence: TGTGCCAGTACCCCCCGGGGGGACAGCAATCAGCCCCAGCATTTT. Protein sequence: CASTPRGDSNQPQHF. The full variable domain, completed using reference TRBV19 and TRBJ1-5, is DGGITQSPKYLFRKEGQNVTLSCEQNLNHDAMYWYRQDPGQGLRLIYYSQIVNDFQKGDIAEGYSVSREKKESFPLTVTSAQKNPTAFYLCASTPRGDSNQPQHFGDGTRLSIL.

The V and J genes are TRBV6-1 and TRBJ1-5; tentatively, D is TRBD1 (6 bases). CDR1 MNHNS and CDR2 SASEGT come from the germline V gene. Trimming cost V 6 bases and J 2 bases, with 23 bases left between them. The CDR3 is made up of 18 amino acids. The CDR3 DNA sequence: TGTGCCAGCAGCCCCGGGGGGGCGGCTTCAAGTGGCAATCAGCCCCAGCATTTT. It translates to CASSPGGAASSGNQPQHF.

The sample holds a few counts of this clonotype. The chain employs TRBV10-3 and TRBJ2-2, with TRBD1 matching 7 bases. Trimming at V came to 10 bases and at J to 1 base, leaving 12 bases not matched to a gene. The CDR3 covers 16 residues. Germline-derived CDR1 and CDR2 are ENHRY and SYGVKD. DNA for the CDR3: TGTGCCAGCAGCCCCGTCCGGACAGGGAACACCGGGGAGCTGTTTTTT. It specifies CASSPVRTGNTGELFF.

The V gene is TRBV2, the J gene TRBJ2-7; the match to TRBD2 covers 12 bases. The germline gives CDR1 SNHLY, CDR2 FYNNEI. V trimming: 3 bases; J trimming: 7 bases; junction bases outside the gene matches: 10. The CDR3 is 16 residues long. CDR3 in amino acids: CASSDPTSGSTNEQYF. CDR3 sequence (DNA): TGTGCCAGCAGTGATCCGACTAGCGGGAGTACGAATGAGCAGTACTTC.

This clonotype has just a few counts. The J gene is TRBJ2-2, the V gene TRBV2; 13 bases align to TRBD2. This CDR3 is 17 amino acids long. J was trimmed by 1 base and V by 7 bases; bases with no gene match: 6. Looked up from germline, CDR1 is SNHLY and CDR2 is FYNNEI. The CDR3 here is CASTSRTSGGNTGELFF. In DNA form, the CDR3 reads TGTGCCAGCACCAGCAGGACTAGCGGGGGGAACACCGGGGAGCTGTTTTTT.

The rearrangement uses TRBV20-1 and TRBJ2-5; TRBD2 agrees at 15 bases. Germline values: CDR1 DFQATT, CDR2 SNEGSKA (reference sequence). The CDR3 has 14 residues. With V trimmed by 4 bases and J by 9 bases, 6 bases remained unmatched. The DNA of the CDR3 is TGCAGTGCTATGGGACTAGCGGGGGGATGGGCCCAGTACTTC. This encodes CSAMGLAGGWAQYF.

Remarks on this clonotype: A much larger clone lies a single base off, so this may be a read error. This chain connects TRBV7-2 to TRBJ1-6, with 9 bases identical to TRBD1. CDR1 is SGHTA and CDR2 is FQGNSA in the germline V gene. This CDR3 has 15 residues. The CDR3 region is CASSQQGAINSPLYF. The CDR3 region has the DNA TGCGCCAGCAGCCAACAGGGGGCCATCAATTCACCCCTCTACTTT.

With respect to this clonotype: This sequence may be a read error, since a much larger clone differs from it by one base. The rearrangement links TRBV7-8 to TRBJ1-1; D remains unclear. Germline V gene sequence: CDR1 SGHVS, CDR2 FQNEAQ. The CDR3 spans 16 residues. V was clipped by 2 bases and J by 0 bases, with 13 bases between them. The CDR3 region has the DNA TGTGCCAGCAGCTTACTTGACGCCCGGGTGAACACTGAAGCTTTCTTT. Amino acid sequence: CASSLLDARVNTEAFF. The full variable domain, in which reference TRBV7-8 and TRBJ1-1 provide the parts outside the CDR3, is GAGVSQSPRYKVAKRGQDVALRCDPISGHVSLFWYQQALGQGPEFLTYFQNEAQLDKSGLPSDRFFAERPEGSVSTLKIQRTQQEDSAVYLCASSLLDARVNTEAFFGQGTRLTVV.

This clonotype was seen a few times. The chain uses TRBV24-1 and TRBJ1-2; the D is unclear. This CDR3 has 15 amino acids. The V end was cut by 3 bases, the J end by 4 bases, with 14 bases between. Looked up from germline, CDR1 is KGHDR and CDR2 is SFDVKD. The CDR3: CATSDPSTSFYGYTF. The CDR3 DNA reads as TGTGCCACCAGTGATCCCTCAACGAGTTTCTATGGCTACACCTTC.

For this clonotype: The junction shows a germline mismatch at one end, possibly a read error. The chain recombines TRBV10-3 with TRBJ2-7; D perhaps matches TRBD1 (6 bases). There are 15 residues in the CDR3. Germline CDR1 ENHRY, CDR2 SYGVKD. The CDR3 loop reads CASSPRPTGTYEQYF. In DNA, the CDR3 is TGTGCCAGCAGTCCCCGGCCCACAGGGACCTACGAGCAGTACTTC.

This clonotype was recorded at least ten times. This chain uses TRBV19 with TRBJ1-1; D ambiguous. V lost 3 bases and J lost 2, with 7 bases in between. The V gene's germline CDR1 is LNHDA and CDR2 SQIVND (reference sequence). The CDR3 is 13 residues long. The CDR3 DNA sequence: TGTGCCAGTAGTATTACGAGAAACACTGAAGCTTTCTTT. Encoded protein: CASSITRNTEAFF.

The count of this clonotype is one. This clone may be a read error of a much larger clone one base away. The chain has TRBV19 and TRBJ2-2; TRBD2 might be the D (5 bases). In germline, CDR1 is LNHDA, CDR2 SQIVND (reference sequence). CDR3 length: 11 residues. CDR3 nucleotides: TGTGCCAGTAGGCGCGCCGGGGAGCCGTTTTTT. As protein: CASRRAGEPFF.

The chain recombines TRBV6-1 with TRBJ2-2; tentative D call: TRBD2 (7 bases). Between the trimmed V and J ends, which lost 3 bases and 6 bases, there was a span of 14 bases. Germline CDR1 MNHNS, CDR2 SASEGT. The CDR3 loop spans 15 amino acids. CDR3 coding DNA: TGTGCCAGCAGTGACGTTCGGGGGGCGCCCGGGGAGCTGTTTTTT. It yields the protein CASSDVRGAPGELFF.

This clonotype showed up many times. The rearrangement links TRBV7-9 to TRBJ2-5; D might be TRBD1 or TRBD2, each matching 5 bases. The V and J ends lost 4 bases and 5 bases respectively, with 20 bases between them. Germline CDR1 reads SEHNR; CDR2 reads FQNEAQ (reference sequence). The CDR3 loop spans 16 amino acids. For the CDR3, the DNA is TGTGCCAGCAGCTCCGGGGAGAGACAGCCCAGGGAGACCCAGTACTTC. It encodes CASSSGERQPRETQYF.

Details on this clonotype: This sequence may be a read error, since a much larger clone differs from it by one base. This chain connects TRBV7-7 to TRBJ2-2, with TRBD1 matching over 7 bases. Germline loops: CDR1 SSHAT, CDR2 FNYEAQ (reference sequence). The CDR3 has 15 amino acids. CDR3: CATGHLRGHTRELFF. CDR3 bases: TGTGCTACGGGACACCTTAGGGGGCATACCAGGGAGCTGTTTTTT. The full variable domain, with the rest looked up from reference TRBV7-7 and TRBJ2-2, is GAGVSQSPRYKVTKRGQDVTLRCDPISSHATLYWYQQALGQGPEFLTYFNYEAQPDKSGLPSDRFSAERPEGSISTLTIQRTEQRDSAMYRCATGHLRGHTRELFFGEGSRLTVL.

This clonotype was counted a single time. This chain uses TRBV19 with TRBJ1-1; 9 positions agree with TRBD1. The V and J ends lost 5 bases and 0 bases, in that order; junction bases with no gene match: 19. Germline-derived CDR1 and CDR2 are LNHDA and SQIVND (reference sequence). The CDR3 length is 20 residues. The CDR3 protein is CASSGQGYGRRRYMNTEAFF. CDR3 bases: TGTGCCAGTAGTGGACAGGGGTATGGGAGAAGGCGCTATATGAACACTGAAGCTTTCTTT. Looking up the rest from reference TRBV19 and TRBJ1-1 gives the full variable domain: DGGITQSPKYLFRKEGQNVTLSCEQNLNHDAMYWYRQDPGQGLRLIYYSQIVNDFQKGDIAEGYSVSREKKESFPLTVTSAQKNPTAFYLCASSGQGYGRRRYMNTEAFFGQGTRLTVV.